This TCR beta chain was sequenced for a study of graft-versus-host responses after intestinal transplantation. The overall study: The whole recipient group had anti-thymocyte globulin induction followed by tacrolimus and steroids for roughly three years.

The assay was immunoSEQ multiplex PCR, and TCRdb's table has in-frame clones only and misses some. The table shows 80,000 to 95,000 clones, with about 87% occurring only once. On this clone itself: The target antigen is unknown.

The CDR3 has 16 residues. Germline CDR1 and CDR2: MNHNY and SVGAGI (reference sequence). V lost 2 bases to trimming and J lost 8 bases; unmatched junction nucleotides: 10. The chain carries TRBV6-6 and TRBJ1-2, with 11 bases aligning to TRBD1. This receptor was taken from a human donor who was the organ donor for an intestinal transplant. Material: unstimulated CD4+ T cells sorted from spleen or lymph node cells, obtained before transplant. The CDR3, as DNA: TGTGCCAGCAGTTACAACGGACAGGGGGCGGTTCGGGGCTACACCTTC. It specifies CASSYNGQGAVRGYTF.